This T cell receptor (beta chain) is from a study of blood T cells in healthy people across ages. Through a sample-barcoded 5' primer and a J-beta primer mix, a second PCR was run for about 6 to 12 cycles. TCRdb recomputed calls from the 5' RACE reads with MiXCR, one row per CDR3 protein. Found here are 650,000 to 800,000 distinct CDR3 sequences, under 45% of them singletons; the top ten hold 15% to 25%. Germline loops: CDR1 SGHRS, CDR2 YFSETQ. There are 14 residues in the CDR3. The V end was cut by 6 bases, the J end by 3 bases, with 13 bases between. The chain joins TRBV5-1 to TRBJ2-1; weak D call: TRBD1 (5 bases). This sequence originates from a man in his sixties in good health. Sequencing was performed on blood. The CDR3 loop reads CASKDTSFYNEQFF. Written as DNA, the CDR3 is TGCGCCAGCAAGGACACGAGCTTCTACAATGAGCAGTTCTTC.